This T cell receptor beta chain comes out of a study of blood T cell repertoires in COVID-19. Looking at the study overall: COVID-19 samples, acute and convalescent, were from the United States, Italy and Spain.

Per the original data handling: From reference gene primer amplification, estimates of nucleated cell counts were derived. Sequenced by immunoSEQ multiplex PCR; TCRdb stores in-frame clones only, minus some. V and J calls and clone size follow that table, whereas D and trimming were derived from the DNA. The repertoire holds a few hundred thousand clones, with around 90% as singletons. The TCR sequence derives from a middle-aged woman who had recovered from COVID-19. Sequencing input: peripheral blood.

The CDR3 DNA reads as TGTGCCAGCAGCCCTTCGCCTTGGCTGATGAACACTGAAGCTTTCTTT. It yields the protein CASSPSPWLMNTEAFF. The chain employs TRBV7-2 and TRBJ1-1; D remains ambiguous. Germline CDR1 is SGHTA and CDR2 is FQGNSA. The CDR3 totals 16 residues. V shed 5 bases and J shed 0 bases, with 16 bases lying between them. The whole variable domain, filled in from reference TRBV7-2 and TRBJ1-1, reads GAGVSQSPSNKVTEKGKDVELRCDPISGHTALYWYRQSLGQGLEFLIYFQGNSAPDKSGLPSDRFSAERTGGSVSTLTIQRTQQEDSAVYLCASSPSPWLMNTEAFFGQGTRLTVV.